The present TCR beta chain was sequenced within a study of shared clonotypes between healthy human individuals (dated by TCRdb to 2020 to 2022). Describing the broader study: The cohort comprised a couple of women and a few men aged 18 to 49 years. For each donor, CD4 naive and CD4 memory were each given three plates, CD8 naive was given two plates, and CD8 memory was given one plate. To estimate repertoire size and how much clonotypes are shared between individuals, the study performed deep sequencing of blood TCR repertoires from roughly five healthy adults. To increase sequencing depth and limit assay-specific biases, different laboratories used diverse techniques to prepare libraries and sequence TCR repertoires. Between about 0.85 and 10 billion PBMCs per donor were obtained by leukapheresis.

Trimming accounts for 3 bases at V and 10 bases at J, while the number of junction bases matched to no gene is 14. The germline V gene gives CDR1 as WSHSY and CDR2 as SAAADI. Spanning cysteine to phenylalanine, the CDR3 consists of 15 amino acids. CDR3 DNA is the only sequence kept; it has 45 bases, read in frame from the first base. The donors were healthy, HIV-negative adults with no recently reported acute infections or vaccinations. All donors were Caucasian adults living in Nashville, Tennessee, USA. Magnetic negative selection was used to enrich CD4+ T cells, after which naive cells were positively selected on CD45RA and the negative fraction became the memory subset. Blood was obtained by leukapheresis, after which PBMCs were separated by Ficoll-Histopaque density gradient centrifugation and cryopreserved in liquid nitrogen vapor phase. Purity and quantity of every magnetically sorted T cell population were checked by analytical flow cytometry. Genomic DNA was isolated from each sorted fraction and quantified by UV absorbance on a Nanodrop 2000c.

The paper's findings and limits, for the study overall: Sharing across several donors was observed for about 5% of naive CD4, 3.5% of naive CD8, 2% to 2.5% of memory CD4, and less than 0.45% of memory CD8 clonotypes. Pairwise subsampling indicated that sequencing depth was expected to affect the degree of clonotype sharing among donors. The genetic and exposure-history diversity represented was limited by the small number of donors. Compared with non-shared clonotypes, clonotypes shared by all four sorted-subset donors had higher generation probabilities. Incomplete sequencing was indicated by rarefaction of sorted-subset datasets, despite the large sequencing depth. Estimated clonotype richness was generally larger for naive than for memory subsets. Sampling was limited to blood, and TCR repertoires in tissue likely differ from TCR repertoires in blood.

Using the deep immunoSEQ assay, TCR CDR3 regions were amplified from genomic DNA by multiplex PCR. Extracted genomic DNA from each cell subset was distributed evenly across all wells of several immunoSEQ 96-well plates, and each plate was treated as a replicate. For sorted subsets, around 200 ng genomic DNA, equal to about 30,000 T cell genomes, was loaded into each replicate PCR. Purified libraries were measured with a Qubit 3.0 fluorometer, size-checked on a Bioanalyzer 2100, and measured again with the KAPA Library Quantification kit. Each immunoSEQ 96-well plate was sequenced on its own single-read 150-cycle Illumina NextSeq 550 flow cell. Per the original workflow: Because only junctional sequences without quality scores were contained in the immunoSEQ output, filtering matching that applied to full-length reads could not be performed. Sequences were annotated with PyIR, a Python wrapper for IgBLAST v1.9, and V/J genes and CDR3 were assigned using IMGT germline references. Reads were filtered out if the reads had weak V/J assignments (E-value above 1e-6), no CDR3, stop codons, out-of-frame junctions, or ambiguous translated residues. V3J clonotypes were defined as sequences sharing the same inferred V gene, J gene, and CDR3 amino acid sequence. Percentage overlap between repertoires was calculated by dividing the number of shared unique clonotypes by the size of the smaller repertoire. Repertoire richness was assessed with RTK rarefaction, the Chao1 estimator, and Recon v2.1 estimates of unobserved clonotypes. Generation probabilities for all TCRbeta clonotypes obtained by the gDNA method from a few donors were computed using OLGA. In TCRdb, the immuneACCESS table is reduced to in-frame sequences with V and J assigned. These tables do not hold every clone; where another copy was compared, an unresolved V gene accounts for under half, and the others remain unexplained. V and J calls and clone size are as listed in that table; D and trimming were resolved from the DNA. The sample table records some 2,000,000 clones; approximately 95% of these occur just once. The ten largest clones take up 0.1% to 0.15% of the sample.

With regard to this clone: Its cognate antigen has yet to be identified. No base-level quality is on record; no much larger clone is a single base apart.

Source material: naive CD4+ T cells sorted from blood. This sample's cell subset or site label indicates: CD45RA+ positively selected. Recombination joined TRBV10-2 with TRBJ1-1; 7 bases in between match TRBD1. The receptor was derived from a young man in good health. The nucleotide sequence reads as follows: TGCGCCAGCAGTGATCGGGGGACAGCTATAACCGGAGCTTTCTTT. Its protein product is CASSDRGTAITGAFF.